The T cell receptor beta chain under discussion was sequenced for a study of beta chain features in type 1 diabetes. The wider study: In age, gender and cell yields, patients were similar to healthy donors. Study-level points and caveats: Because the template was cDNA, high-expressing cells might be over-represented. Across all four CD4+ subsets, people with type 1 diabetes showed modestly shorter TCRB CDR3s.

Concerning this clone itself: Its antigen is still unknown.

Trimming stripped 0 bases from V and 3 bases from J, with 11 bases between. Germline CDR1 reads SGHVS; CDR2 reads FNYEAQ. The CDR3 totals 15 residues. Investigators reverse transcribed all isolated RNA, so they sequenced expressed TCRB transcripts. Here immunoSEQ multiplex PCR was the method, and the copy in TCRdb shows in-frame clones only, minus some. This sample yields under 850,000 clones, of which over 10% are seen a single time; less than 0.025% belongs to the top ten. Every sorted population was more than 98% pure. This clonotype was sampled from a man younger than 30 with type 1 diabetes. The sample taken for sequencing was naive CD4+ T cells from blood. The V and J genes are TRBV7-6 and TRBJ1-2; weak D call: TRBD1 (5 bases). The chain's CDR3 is CASSLAAGRDYGYTF. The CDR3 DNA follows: TGTGCCAGCAGCTTAGCGGCAGGCAGGGACTATGGCTACACCTTC.